This T cell receptor (beta chain) was sequenced for a study of spatial heterogeneity in lung cancer. At the level of the study: Sequencing was performed on follow-up PBMC samples when available, collected at a median of around two years after resection. Sequencing consistently turned up more beta-chain sequences than alpha-chain sequences.

TCRdb reprocessed the 5' RACE reads via MiXCR and lists one record per CDR3 protein. Of 43,000 or so distinct CDR3 sequences detected, over 9.5% appear once; the ten largest clones hold roughly 32%. This clonotype was recorded at least ten times. Its antigen is as yet unknown. The CDR3 contains 13 residues. Germline V gives CDR1 SGHRS, CDR2 YFSETQ. The V end lost 9 bases, the J end lost 4 bases, and 16 bases lay between the germline ends. Noted time point: blood at routine non-recurrence follow-up after resection. Frozen PBMC, nontumor lung or tumor provided whole RNA, which was sequenced unsorted. Broader study findings: Ubiquitous expanded tumor TCRs appeared in blood more at resection than follow-up.

The chain links TRBV5-1 to TRBJ1-1; D is uncertain. Sequenced material: PBMCs, taken at follow-up. This clonotype originated in a male donor with early-stage non-small cell lung cancer. The CDR3 DNA is TGCGCCACCGCCGAGGGAAGCACCACTGAAGCTTTCTTT. This sequence encodes CATAEGSTTEAFF.